These T cell receptor beta chains were read from a single sample in a study of patients and donors after allogeneic stem cell transplantation. A single record per CDR3 protein comes from TCRdb applying MiXCR to the RT-PCR reads. The sample carries roughly 250,000 distinct CDR3 sequences, less than 15% recorded once. Sequenced input: blood, either unsorted or a sorted T cell fraction (not recorded which). Receptors originate from a human donor who was either an allogeneic HSCT recipient or a stem cell or donor lymphocyte infusion donor (not recorded which). It is not recorded whose cells these are; they may come from a transplant donor. The CDR3 runs from the conserved cysteine through the conserved F or W. The order of the fields is CDR3 length, V gene, J gene, D gene, clone size, CDR3 DNA, CDR3 protein. A D gene is named only where the DNA matches it firmly. The size field is filled for only some rows; it gives once, few, many or a size class.

cdr3_length: 14
v_call: TRBV6-1
j_call: TRBJ2-2
d_call: TRBD2
clone_size: many
cdr3_nt: TGTGCCAGCTGGTTAGCGGGAGCCACCGGGGAGCTGTTTTTT
cdr3_aa: CASWLAGATGELFF

cdr3_length: 14
v_call: TRBV20-1
j_call: TRBJ2-3
d_call: .
clone_size: .
cdr3_nt: TGCAGTGCTAGAGCCCCGGTACAGATAGATACGCAGTATTTT
cdr3_aa: CSARAPVQIDTQYF

cdr3_length: 17
v_call: TRBV5-6
j_call: TRBJ2-3
d_call: TRBD2
clone_size: few
cdr3_nt: TGTGCCAGCAGCCAACCCCGACTAGCGCGCGGCACAGATACGCAGTATTTT
cdr3_aa: CASSQPRLARGTDTQYF

cdr3_length: 15
v_call: TRBV9
j_call: TRBJ1-6
d_call: .
clone_size: few
cdr3_nt: TGTGCCAGCAGCGTAGAACATCATGGGGATTCACCCCTCCACTTT
cdr3_aa: CASSVEHHGDSPLHF

cdr3_length: 13
v_call: TRBV6-1
j_call: TRBJ2-2
d_call: TRBD1
clone_size: .
cdr3_nt: TGTGCCCCCAGGGACAGCAACACCGGGGAGCTGTTTTTT
cdr3_aa: CAPRDSNTGELFF

cdr3_length: 15
v_call: TRBV4-1
j_call: TRBJ2-1
d_call: .
clone_size: .
cdr3_nt: TGCGCCAGCAGCCCAGACTTAGGCTCCTACAATGAGCAGTTCTTC
cdr3_aa: CASSPDLGSYNEQFF

cdr3_length: 12
v_call: TRBV5-6
j_call: TRBJ1-6
d_call: .
clone_size: few
cdr3_nt: TGTGCCAGCAGCTTGTTGCGCTCACCCCTCCACTTT
cdr3_aa: CASSLLRSPLHF

cdr3_length: 15
v_call: TRBV20-1
j_call: TRBJ2-7
d_call: TRBD1
clone_size: .
cdr3_nt: TGCAGTGCTAGAGATCCCGGACAGGGCCTGCGCGAGCAGTACTTC
cdr3_aa: CSARDPGQGLREQYF

cdr3_length: 15
v_call: TRBV5-1
j_call: TRBJ2-1
d_call: TRBD2
clone_size: many
cdr3_nt: TGCGCCAGCAGCACCGGACTAGCGGGAGTCGGTTATGAGTTCTTC
cdr3_aa: CASSTGLAGVGYEFF

cdr3_length: 15
v_call: TRBV4-1
j_call: TRBJ1-5
d_call: .
clone_size: few
cdr3_nt: TGCGCCAGCAGCCAAGATACAGGGAGGGTTCAGCCCCAGCATTTT
cdr3_aa: CASSQDTGRVQPQHF

cdr3_length: 15
v_call: TRBV9
j_call: TRBJ1-1
d_call: .
clone_size: few
cdr3_nt: TGTGCCAGCAGCGTAGGTGGAGGCGCCAACACTGAAGCTTTCTTT
cdr3_aa: CASSVGGGANTEAFF

cdr3_length: 13
v_call: TRBV6-1
j_call: TRBJ2-7
d_call: .
clone_size: .
cdr3_nt: TGTGCCAGCAGTGTTGCGGTAACCTACGAGCAGTACTTC
cdr3_aa: CASSVAVTYEQYF

cdr3_length: 15
v_call: TRBV20-1
j_call: TRBJ2-3
d_call: TRBD2
clone_size: few
cdr3_nt: TGCAGTGCTAGGGATCTAGCGGGGCCCCGGGATACGCAGTATTTT
cdr3_aa: CSARDLAGPRDTQYF

cdr3_length: 14
v_call: TRBV24-1
j_call: TRBJ2-7
d_call: TRBD2
clone_size: few
cdr3_nt: TGTGCCACCAGGACGGGACTAGCGGGAGGCGAGCAGTACTTC
cdr3_aa: CATRTGLAGGEQYF

cdr3_length: 15
v_call: TRBV19
j_call: TRBJ2-1
d_call: TRBD2
clone_size: .
cdr3_nt: TGTGCCAGTAGTACTACTAGCGGGAGATCTCCTGAGCAGTTCTTC
cdr3_aa: CASSTTSGRSPEQFF

cdr3_length: 17
v_call: TRBV5-6
j_call: TRBJ1-3
d_call: .
clone_size: .
cdr3_nt: TGTGCCAGCAGCTTGGGACTACAGGGTATCTCTGGAAACACCATATATTTT
cdr3_aa: CASSLGLQGISGNTIYF

cdr3_length: 14
v_call: TRBV5-1
j_call: TRBJ1-1
d_call: .
clone_size: many
cdr3_nt: TGCGCCAGCAACGCTCTGACAGGGAACACTGAAGCTTTCTTT
cdr3_aa: CASNALTGNTEAFF

cdr3_length: 14
v_call: TRBV5-1
j_call: TRBJ2-7
d_call: TRBD2
clone_size: many
cdr3_nt: TGCGCCAGCAGCTTGGCTAGCGGGCCGTACGAGCAGTACTTC
cdr3_aa: CASSLASGPYEQYF

cdr3_length: 13
v_call: TRBV14
j_call: TRBJ2-1
d_call: .
clone_size: many
cdr3_nt: TGTGCCAGCAGCTCATTGGGACTCCAAGAGCAGTTCTTC
cdr3_aa: CASSSLGLQEQFF

cdr3_length: 13
v_call: TRBV5-1
j_call: TRBJ2-1
d_call: .
clone_size: once
cdr3_nt: TGCGCCAGCAGCTTGGGACAGACCAATGAGCAGTTCTTC
cdr3_aa: CASSLGQTNEQFF

cdr3_length: 15
v_call: TRBV12-3/TRBV12-4
j_call: TRBJ1-5
d_call: .
clone_size: many
cdr3_nt: TGTGCCAGCAGTTTAGTGGCGGCAGGTGGTCAGCCCCAGCATTTT
cdr3_aa: CASSLVAAGGQPQHF

cdr3_length: 13
v_call: TRBV28
j_call: TRBJ1-6
d_call: .
clone_size: many
cdr3_nt: TGTGCCAGAGGGAGCTCCTATAATTCACCCCTCCACTTT
cdr3_aa: CARGSSYNSPLHF

cdr3_length: 14
v_call: TRBV5-1
j_call: TRBJ1-2
d_call: TRBD1
clone_size: few
cdr3_nt: TGCGCCAGCAGCGATTCCGGGACAGAGGTCGGCTACACCTTC
cdr3_aa: CASSDSGTEVGYTF

cdr3_length: 15
v_call: TRBV12-3/TRBV12-4
j_call: TRBJ1-5
d_call: TRBD1
clone_size: .
cdr3_nt: TGTGCCAGCAGTGAACAGGGGCAGGAAAATCAGCCCCAGCATTTT
cdr3_aa: CASSEQGQENQPQHF

cdr3_length: 16
v_call: TRBV7-9
j_call: TRBJ2-3
d_call: .
clone_size: few
cdr3_nt: TGTGCCAGCAGCAAAGTTGGTCAGGGGTCAAGGGATACGCAGTATTTT
cdr3_aa: CASSKVGQGSRDTQYF

cdr3_length: 13
v_call: TRBV2
j_call: TRBJ1-2
d_call: .
clone_size: many
cdr3_nt: TGTGCCAGCAGTGAATACCGCCTTTGGGGCTACACCTTC
cdr3_aa: CASSEYRLWGYTF

cdr3_length: 11
v_call: TRBV6-2/TRBV6-3
j_call: TRBJ1-1
d_call: .
clone_size: few
cdr3_nt: TGTGCCAGCGTTGACAGGTTTGAAGCTTTCTTT
cdr3_aa: CASVDRFEAFF

cdr3_length: 15
v_call: TRBV10-3
j_call: TRBJ1-1
d_call: .
clone_size: .
cdr3_nt: TGTGCCATCAGTGAGGCTAAACAGGTGAACACTGAAGCTTTCTTT
cdr3_aa: CAISEAKQVNTEAFF

cdr3_length: 13
v_call: TRBV19
j_call: TRBJ2-2
d_call: .
clone_size: few
cdr3_nt: TGTGCCAGTAGTATAAAGGGGTCCGGGGAGCTGTTTTTT
cdr3_aa: CASSIKGSGELFF

cdr3_length: 15
v_call: TRBV5-1
j_call: TRBJ1-1
d_call: .
clone_size: .
cdr3_nt: TGCGCCAGCAGCTCGGTGACTTTGGGGGGCACTGAAGCTTTCTTT
cdr3_aa: CASSSVTLGGTEAFF

cdr3_length: 16
v_call: TRBV14
j_call: TRBJ2-3
d_call: TRBD2
clone_size: .
cdr3_nt: TGTGCCAGCAGCCCAAGGGTACTAGCGGGGACAGATACGCAGTATTTT
cdr3_aa: CASSPRVLAGTDTQYF

cdr3_length: 17
v_call: TRBV4-3
j_call: TRBJ1-5
d_call: .
clone_size: few
cdr3_nt: TGCGCCAGCAGCCAAGAAGGACCGGGGGGGGGCAATCAGCCCCAGCATTTT
cdr3_aa: CASSQEGPGGGNQPQHF

cdr3_length: 14
v_call: TRBV19
j_call: TRBJ2-5
d_call: TRBD2
clone_size: many
cdr3_nt: TGTGCCAGTAGTTGGAGCGGGGCCGCAGAGACCCAGTACTTC
cdr3_aa: CASSWSGAAETQYF

cdr3_length: 13
v_call: TRBV24-1
j_call: TRBJ2-3
d_call: .
clone_size: few
cdr3_nt: TGTGCCACCAGTGCGCTACTTCCTCCTACGCAGTATTTT
cdr3_aa: CATSALLPPTQYF

cdr3_length: 15
v_call: TRBV6-1
j_call: TRBJ2-2
d_call: TRBD2
clone_size: few
cdr3_nt: TGTGCCAGCAAAGGACTAGCGGGAGGGGCCGGGGAGCTGTTTTTT
cdr3_aa: CASKGLAGGAGELFF

cdr3_length: 14
v_call: TRBV7-3
j_call: TRBJ1-1
d_call: .
clone_size: .
cdr3_nt: TGTGCCAGCAGCTTAGAGGGAGGGAGGACTGAAGCTTTCTTT
cdr3_aa: CASSLEGGRTEAFF

cdr3_length: 15
v_call: TRBV7-9
j_call: TRBJ1-6
d_call: .
clone_size: few
cdr3_nt: TGTGCCAGCAGCCCGAGGCCCTCAGCTAATTCACCCCTCCACTTT
cdr3_aa: CASSPRPSANSPLHF

cdr3_length: 12
v_call: TRBV20-1
j_call: TRBJ1-5
d_call: .
clone_size: few
cdr3_nt: TGCAGTGCTAGTTATGGGGATCAGCCCCAGCATTTT
cdr3_aa: CSASYGDQPQHF

cdr3_length: 16
v_call: TRBV29-1
j_call: TRBJ2-1
d_call: TRBD2
clone_size: .
cdr3_nt: TGCAGCGCCCATGGGAGACTAGCGGGGGTCTACAATGAGCAGTTCTTC
cdr3_aa: CSAHGRLAGVYNEQFF

cdr3_length: 15
v_call: TRBV30
j_call: TRBJ2-1
d_call: TRBD2
clone_size: few
cdr3_nt: TGTGCCTGGATGGGCGGGGGTTTCTCCTACAATGAGCAGTTCTTC
cdr3_aa: CAWMGGGFSYNEQFF

cdr3_length: 17
v_call: TRBV4-1
j_call: TRBJ2-2
d_call: .
clone_size: many
cdr3_nt: TGCGCCACCACCCCCGGGTTCGGGGGCTTGAACACCGGGGAGCTGTTTTTT
cdr3_aa: CATTPGFGGLNTGELFF

cdr3_length: 17
v_call: TRBV11-2
j_call: TRBJ2-6
d_call: .
clone_size: few
cdr3_nt: TGTGCCAGCAGCTTCCTTCGACGGACGTCTGGGGCCAACGTCCTGACTTTC
cdr3_aa: CASSFLRRTSGANVLTF

cdr3_length: 15
v_call: TRBV4-2
j_call: TRBJ2-4
d_call: .
clone_size: few
cdr3_nt: TGTGCCAGCAGCCAAGATCAGGGGAGGAGGGGCATTCAGTACTTC
cdr3_aa: CASSQDQGRRGIQYF

cdr3_length: 14
v_call: TRBV6-2/TRBV6-3
j_call: TRBJ2-7
d_call: .
clone_size: .
cdr3_nt: TGTGCCAGCAGTTACGGGGAAATCAGCAACGAGCAGTACTTC
cdr3_aa: CASSYGEISNEQYF

cdr3_length: 16
v_call: TRBV5-1
j_call: TRBJ2-1
d_call: TRBD2
clone_size: .
cdr3_nt: TGCGCCAGCATCGCTGGGGGGGGTGGGAGATACAATGAGCAGTTCTTC
cdr3_aa: CASIAGGGGRYNEQFF

cdr3_length: 14
v_call: TRBV6-5
j_call: TRBJ1-2
d_call: .
clone_size: many
cdr3_nt: TGTGCCAGCAGTTACAGTGGGGGTCAGTATGGCTACACCTTC
cdr3_aa: CASSYSGGQYGYTF

cdr3_length: 15
v_call: TRBV5-1
j_call: TRBJ2-1
d_call: .
clone_size: .
cdr3_nt: TGCGCCAGCAGCTCACCAGGGAATATGGGCAATGAGCAGTTCTTC
cdr3_aa: CASSSPGNMGNEQFF

cdr3_length: 14
v_call: TRBV3-1
j_call: TRBJ2-7
d_call: .
clone_size: few
cdr3_nt: TGTGCCAGCAGCCAATTACAGGGCCGATACGAGCAGTACTTC
cdr3_aa: CASSQLQGRYEQYF

cdr3_length: 17
v_call: TRBV6-1
j_call: TRBJ1-4
d_call: .
clone_size: .
cdr3_nt: TGTGCCAGCACTCCAGCGGGGGGTACGGGGGGTAATGAAAAACTGTTTTTT
cdr3_aa: CASTPAGGTGGNEKLFF

cdr3_length: 15
v_call: TRBV29-1
j_call: TRBJ2-1
d_call: TRBD2
clone_size: .
cdr3_nt: TGCAGCGTTGCAATACTAGCGGGAGGTGGCAATGAGCAGTTCTTC
cdr3_aa: CSVAILAGGGNEQFF

cdr3_length: 15
v_call: TRBV9
j_call: TRBJ2-7
d_call: TRBD1
clone_size: many
cdr3_nt: TGTGCCAGCAGCGCAGGGACAGGGAACATCCACGAGCAGTACTTC
cdr3_aa: CASSAGTGNIHEQYF

cdr3_length: 14
v_call: TRBV10-3
j_call: TRBJ2-7
d_call: TRBD2
clone_size: many
cdr3_nt: TGTGCCATCAGTGTCGCTAGCGGGACCTACGAGCAGTACTTC
cdr3_aa: CAISVASGTYEQYF

cdr3_length: 13
v_call: TRBV7-9
j_call: TRBJ1-6
d_call: TRBD1
clone_size: many
cdr3_nt: TGTGCCAGCAGCTTAGACAGGGGTTCACCCCTCCACTTT
cdr3_aa: CASSLDRGSPLHF

cdr3_length: 16
v_call: TRBV6-2/TRBV6-3
j_call: TRBJ1-3
d_call: .
clone_size: few
cdr3_nt: TGTGCCAGCAGACAGGACCTCTGGGGCTCTGGAAACACCATATATTTT
cdr3_aa: CASRQDLWGSGNTIYF

cdr3_length: 12
v_call: TRBV30
j_call: TRBJ1-1
d_call: .
clone_size: few
cdr3_nt: TGTGCCTGGAGTGTACTTTTGGCTGAAGCTTTCTTT
cdr3_aa: CAWSVLLAEAFF

cdr3_length: 15
v_call: TRBV13
j_call: TRBJ2-1
d_call: TRBD2
clone_size: once
cdr3_nt: TGTGCCAGCAGCTTAGGAACCGGGACTAGCAATGAGCAGTTCTTC
cdr3_aa: CASSLGTGTSNEQFF